A selection of T cell receptor beta chains follows, all from one sample in a study of shared T cell receptors in the human thymus. Assay: immunoSEQ multiplex PCR; the TCRdb copy retains only in-frame clones and omits some. The table lists more than 550,000 clones, around 87% of them singletons. These same records also appear under a second study, on human thymus T cells.

Sequenced input: thymocytes. These receptors originate from a boy younger than two with a congenital heart defect. CDR3s include the opening cysteine and the closing phenylalanine or tryptophan. The D gene is left open where the match is weak. Size is stated for part of the rows, as once, few or many counts, or as a class when the clone is expanded.

clone size: NA
V gene: TRBV7-2
J gene: TRBJ1-3
D gene: NA
CDR3 protein: CASTLGVLSGNTIYF
CDR3 DNA: TGTGCCAGCACCCTCGGGGTCCTCTCTGGAAACACCATATATTTT

clone size: NA
V gene: TRBV7-9
J gene: TRBJ2-7
D gene: NA
CDR3 protein: CASSLARDLAYEQYF
CDR3 DNA: TGTGCCAGCAGCTTAGCGCGGGACCTAGCCTACGAGCAGTACTTC

clone size: NA
V gene: TRBV10-2
J gene: TRBJ1-2
D gene: TRBD1
CDR3 protein: CASSDMQGATNYGYTF
CDR3 DNA: TGCGCCAGCAGTGACATGCAGGGGGCGACCAACTATGGCTACACCTTC

clone size: NA
V gene: TRBV2
J gene: TRBJ2-1
D gene: TRBD2
CDR3 protein: CASSEGLAGDTNEQFF
CDR3 DNA: TGTGCCAGCAGCGAGGGCCTAGCGGGGGATACCAATGAGCAGTTCTTC

clone size: NA
V gene: TRBV4-1
J gene: TRBJ2-3
D gene: NA
CDR3 protein: CASSQEEAGRAASTDTQYF
CDR3 DNA: TGCGCCAGCAGCCAAGAAGAGGCCGGCAGGGCGGCTAGCACAGATACGCAGTATTTT

clone size: NA
V gene: TRBV9
J gene: TRBJ1-4
D gene: NA
CDR3 protein: CASSVSGPVRLFF
CDR3 DNA: TGTGCCAGCAGCGTAAGTGGTCCGGTTAGACTGTTTTTT

clone size: NA
V gene: TRBV11-3
J gene: TRBJ2-2
D gene: TRBD2
CDR3 protein: CASSLDREAGELFF
CDR3 DNA: TGTGCCAGCAGCTTAGATCGGGAGGCCGGGGAGCTGTTTTTT

clone size: NA
V gene: TRBV28
J gene: TRBJ2-7
D gene: TRBD2
CDR3 protein: CASSFTPSGIQYEQYF
CDR3 DNA: TGTGCCAGCAGTTTCACCCCCAGCGGGATTCAGTACGAGCAGTACTTC

clone size: NA
V gene: TRBV4-3
J gene: TRBJ2-7
D gene: TRBD1
CDR3 protein: CASSQDPIDRGRADEQYF
CDR3 DNA: TGCGCCAGCAGCCAAGATCCGATCGACAGGGGGAGGGCTGACGAGCAGTACTTC

clone size: NA
V gene: TRBV28
J gene: TRBJ2-7
D gene: TRBD2
CDR3 protein: CASSGGRRTSSYEQYF
CDR3 DNA: TGTGCCAGCAGCGGGGGGAGACGGACGAGCTCCTACGAGCAGTACTTC

clone size: NA
V gene: TRBV11-2
J gene: TRBJ1-6
D gene: NA
CDR3 protein: CASSFRSGIPSPLHF
CDR3 DNA: TGTGCCAGCAGCTTTCGGTCAGGGATTCCTTCACCCCTCCACTTT

clone size: few
V gene: TRBV6-4
J gene: TRBJ2-3
D gene: NA
CDR3 protein: CASSGEGGADTQYF
CDR3 DNA: TGTGCCAGCAGTGGAGAGGGAGGCGCAGATACGCAGTATTTT

clone size: NA
V gene: TRBV2
J gene: TRBJ2-5
D gene: TRBD2
CDR3 protein: CASLPGTSLQETQYF
CDR3 DNA: TGTGCCAGCCTACCAGGGACTAGCTTACAAGAGACCCAGTACTTC

clone size: NA
V gene: TRBV4-1
J gene: TRBJ2-7
D gene: TRBD1
CDR3 protein: CASSQDKSGGLFFTYEQYF
CDR3 DNA: TGCGCCAGCAGCCAAGATAAGTCAGGGGGTTTATTCTTTACCTACGAGCAGTACTTC

clone size: NA
V gene: TRBV4-3
J gene: TRBJ2-1
D gene: TRBD2
CDR3 protein: CASSQDPSSSGGLNEQFF
CDR3 DNA: TGCGCCAGCAGCCAAGACCCCTCCTCTAGCGGGGGGCTCAATGAGCAGTTCTTC

clone size: NA
V gene: TRBV7-3
J gene: TRBJ2-3
D gene: NA
CDR3 protein: CASSQTPLAHTDTQYF
CDR3 DNA: TGTGCCAGCAGCCAAACCCCACTAGCCCACACAGATACGCAGTATTTT

clone size: NA
V gene: TRBV12-5
J gene: TRBJ2-7
D gene: NA
CDR3 protein: CASVLGVADTYEQYF
CDR3 DNA: TGTGCTAGTGTGCTGGGGGTAGCGGATACCTACGAGCAGTACTTC

clone size: NA
V gene: TRBV4-1
J gene: TRBJ2-7
D gene: NA
CDR3 protein: CASSQDAGLSYEQYF
CDR3 DNA: TGCGCCAGCAGCCAAGATGCGGGTCTCTCCTACGAGCAGTACTTC

clone size: once
V gene: TRBV4-3
J gene: TRBJ1-5
D gene: NA
CDR3 protein: CASSQDIQPQHF
CDR3 DNA: TGCGCCAGCAGCCAAGACATTCAGCCCCAGCATTTT

clone size: NA
V gene: TRBV2
J gene: TRBJ2-2
D gene: NA
CDR3 protein: CASRGRDIPGELFF
CDR3 DNA: TGTGCCAGCAGGGGAAGGGACATTCCCGGGGAGCTGTTTTTT

clone size: once
V gene: TRBV28
J gene: TRBJ2-1
D gene: TRBD2
CDR3 protein: CASTLVSGSGNEQFF
CDR3 DNA: TGTGCCAGCACCCTGGTTAGCGGGAGTGGCAATGAGCAGTTCTTC

clone size: NA
V gene: TRBV2
J gene: TRBJ2-7
D gene: TRBD1
CDR3 protein: CASSEVGRGQDGDYEQYF
CDR3 DNA: TGTGCCAGCAGTGAAGTGGGGAGAGGACAGGACGGAGACTACGAGCAGTACTTC

clone size: once
V gene: TRBV5-4
J gene: TRBJ2-5
D gene: TRBD1
CDR3 protein: CASRWDRGLETQYF
CDR3 DNA: TGTGCCAGCAGATGGGACAGGGGTTTAGAGACCCAGTACTTC

clone size: NA
V gene: TRBV19
J gene: TRBJ1-1
D gene: TRBD1
CDR3 protein: CASSMGDTGERRTEAFF
CDR3 DNA: TGTGCCAGTAGTATGGGGGATACAGGGGAGAGGCGGACTGAAGCTTTCTTT

clone size: NA
V gene: TRBV19
J gene: TRBJ2-1
D gene: NA
CDR3 protein: CASRYGGQRPKYNEQFF
CDR3 DNA: TGTGCCAGTAGGTATGGTGGACAGCGTCCAAAGTACAATGAGCAGTTCTTC

clone size: NA
V gene: TRBV6-5
J gene: TRBJ2-1
D gene: TRBD2
CDR3 protein: CASSSTAGVQGNEQFF
CDR3 DNA: TGTGCCAGCAGTTCCACAGCGGGAGTTCAGGGGAATGAGCAGTTCTTC

clone size: NA
V gene: TRBV30
J gene: TRBJ2-1
D gene: TRBD2
CDR3 protein: CAWAAGGGRRNEQFF
CDR3 DNA: TGTGCCTGGGCCGCTGGGGGCGGGAGGAGGAATGAGCAGTTCTTC

clone size: NA
V gene: TRBV28
J gene: TRBJ1-4
D gene: NA
CDR3 protein: CASTEKRPYRYNEKLFF
CDR3 DNA: TGTGCCAGCACCGAAAAGCGGCCCTACCGCTATAATGAAAAACTGTTTTTT

clone size: NA
V gene: TRBV5-5
J gene: TRBJ2-7
D gene: NA
CDR3 protein: CASTSQAGVVRYEQYF
CDR3 DNA: TGTGCCAGCACCAGCCAGGCAGGGGTGGTTCGCTACGAGCAGTACTTC

clone size: NA
V gene: TRBV6-4
J gene: TRBJ1-1
D gene: TRBD1
CDR3 protein: CASSPGQENTEAFF
CDR3 DNA: TGTGCCAGCAGCCCCGGACAGGAAAACACTGAAGCTTTCTTT

clone size: NA
V gene: TRBV11-2
J gene: TRBJ2-1
D gene: NA
CDR3 protein: CASRPGLSNEQFF
CDR3 DNA: TGTGCCAGCAGACCGGGACTCTCCAATGAGCAGTTCTTC

clone size: NA
V gene: TRBV5-1
J gene: TRBJ1-1
D gene: NA
CDR3 protein: CASSLEGGTEAFF
CDR3 DNA: TGCGCCAGCAGCTTGGAAGGGGGCACTGAAGCTTTCTTT

clone size: NA
V gene: TRBV4-3
J gene: TRBJ1-4
D gene: TRBD1
CDR3 protein: CASSQEVVPRGREKLFF
CDR3 DNA: TGCGCCAGCAGCCAAGAGGTTGTTCCCAGGGGGAGGGAAAAACTGTTTTTT

clone size: NA
V gene: TRBV7-9
J gene: TRBJ1-2
D gene: NA
CDR3 protein: CASSLARDSTYGYTF
CDR3 DNA: TGTGCCAGCAGCTTAGCGCGTGACAGTACCTATGGCTACACCTTC

clone size: once
V gene: TRBV29-1
J gene: TRBJ1-2
D gene: NA
CDR3 protein: CSDAGPDYGYTF
CDR3 DNA: TGCAGCGACGCGGGACCGGACTATGGCTACACCTTC

clone size: NA
V gene: TRBV5-4
J gene: TRBJ2-7
D gene: TRBD2
CDR3 protein: CASSSTSGGIYEQYF
CDR3 DNA: TGTGCCAGCAGCTCCACTAGCGGAGGAATCTACGAGCAGTACTTC

clone size: NA
V gene: TRBV10-3
J gene: TRBJ1-2
D gene: NA
CDR3 protein: CAISRQSDYGYTF
CDR3 DNA: TGTGCCATCAGCCGACAGAGTGATTATGGCTACACCTTC

clone size: once
V gene: TRBV5-1
J gene: TRBJ1-4
D gene: NA
CDR3 protein: CASSPGRGYGVELGEKLFF
CDR3 DNA: TGCGCCAGCTCTCCAGGTAGGGGGTATGGGGTTGAGTTGGGAGAAAAACTGTTTTTT

clone size: NA
V gene: TRBV5-4
J gene: TRBJ2-1
D gene: TRBD2
CDR3 protein: CASHLDAGTSGTLLNEQFF
CDR3 DNA: TGTGCCAGCCACTTAGACGCCGGGACTAGCGGGACACTTCTCAATGAGCAGTTCTTC

clone size: NA
V gene: TRBV27
J gene: TRBJ2-2
D gene: NA
CDR3 protein: CASKGGLHNTGELFF
CDR3 DNA: TGTGCCAGCAAGGGCGGGCTACACAACACCGGGGAGCTGTTTTTT

clone size: NA
V gene: TRBV30
J gene: TRBJ2-4
D gene: TRBD1
CDR3 protein: CAWSLPTGGPTLAKNIQYF
CDR3 DNA: TGTGCCTGGAGTTTGCCGACAGGGGGCCCCACCTTAGCCAAAAACATTCAGTACTTC

clone size: NA
V gene: TRBV5-4
J gene: TRBJ2-1
D gene: TRBD2
CDR3 protein: CASSQGTSGTNNEQFF
CDR3 DNA: TGTGCCAGCAGTCAAGGGACTAGCGGGACCAACAATGAGCAGTTCTTC

clone size: NA
V gene: TRBV9
J gene: TRBJ2-2
D gene: TRBD1
CDR3 protein: CASSHRQGEPSNTGELFF
CDR3 DNA: TGTGCCAGCAGCCACCGACAGGGCGAGCCCTCGAACACCGGGGAGCTGTTTTTT